The rows below give T cell receptor beta chains drawn from one sample of a study of T-cell reconstitution after alpha-beta-depleted transplantation in children. Using its own MiXCR run on the PCR reads, TCRdb lists one record per CDR3 protein. The sample has some 640,000 distinct CDR3 sequences, around 17% seen once. The sample consisted of PBMCs from the stem cell graft donor, taken from the stem cell graft. Receptors were obtained from a human donor who donated a stem cell graft to a child with acute myeloid leukemia. The CDR3 runs from the conserved cysteine through the conserved F or W. The D gene is left open where the match is weak. Clone sizes are given selectively: once, few, many, or a class where the clone is expanded.

NA | few | TRBJ2-7 | TRBV5-1 | CASSYETGRGDEQYF | TGCGCCAGCAGCTACGAAACTGGCAGGGGGGACGAGCAGTACTTC
TRBD2 | NA | TRBJ2-3 | TRBV20-1 | CSAESIAGGRASQYF | TGCAGTGCGGAATCCATCGCGGGGGGGCGGGCGTCGCAGTATTTT
TRBD1 | few | TRBJ1-6 | TRBV7-8 | CDRTGGPTESNSPLHF | TGTGATCGGACAGGGGGCCCGACGGAAAGTAATTCACCCCTCCACTTT
TRBD1 | few | TRBJ2-7 | TRBV15 | CATSRAPGGSYEQYF | TGTGCCACCAGCAGAGCTCCAGGGGGCTCCTACGAGCAGTACTTC
NA | few | TRBJ2-1 | TRBV7-9 | CASSSVQMTYNEQFF | TGTGCCAGCAGCTCCGTACAGATGACCTACAATGAGCAGTTCTTC
TRBD1 | NA | TRBJ1-1 | TRBV18 | CASSPNGPTGTGWNTEAFF | TGTGCCAGCTCACCGAACGGACCAACGGGGACAGGGTGGAACACTGAAGCTTTCTTT
NA | NA | TRBJ1-5 | TRBV5-1 | CASSLGPNGGGPQHF | TGCGCCAGCAGCCTGGGGCCCAACGGAGGGGGGCCCCAGCATTTT
NA | many | TRBJ2-5 | TRBV20-1 | CSALKGQGDVETQYF | TGCAGTGCCCTTAAGGGGCAGGGAGATGTCGAGACCCAGTACTTC
NA | many | TRBJ2-1 | TRBV7-2 | CASSPTGQYNEQFF | TGTGCCAGCAGCCCGACGGGGCAATACAATGAGCAGTTCTTC
NA | few | TRBJ1-1 | TRBV5-5 | CASSSSLSLNTEAFF | TGTGCCAGCAGCTCCTCCCTGTCGTTGAACACTGAAGCTTTCTTT
NA | NA | TRBJ2-3 | TRBV12-3/TRBV12-4 | CASSFGRATDTQYF | TGTGCCAGCAGTTTTGGCAGGGCCACAGATACGCAGTATTTT
NA | few | TRBJ1-4 | TRBV7-8 | CASSFPRAYGKLFF | TGTGCCAGCAGCTTTCCCAGGGCGTATGGAAAACTGTTTTTT
TRBD1 | many | TRBJ1-5 | TRBV7-2 | CASSLAQGASQPQHF | TGTGCCAGCAGCTTAGCGCAGGGGGCCTCTCAGCCCCAGCATTTT
NA | NA | TRBJ2-1 | TRBV12-3/TRBV12-4 | CASSLGNGQFF | TGTGCCAGCAGTTTAGGAAATGGGCAGTTCTTC
NA | NA | TRBJ1-1 | TRBV6-1 | CASSEGSPGHPNTEAFF | TGTGCCAGCAGTGAAGGCTCCCCGGGACACCCGAACACTGAAGCTTTCTTT
TRBD1 | NA | TRBJ2-1 | TRBV7-8 | CASSLEWDRSFYNEQFF | TGTGCCAGCAGCTTAGAATGGGACAGGAGTTTCTACAATGAGCAGTTCTTC
NA | NA | TRBJ1-2 | TRBV5-1 | CASSLEGFEGYTF | TGCGCCAGCAGCTTGGAAGGGTTCGAAGGCTACACCTTC
NA | many | TRBJ2-3 | TRBV20-1 | CSARSPTPFTQYF | TGCAGTGCTAGATCCCCCACCCCCTTTACGCAGTATTTT
NA | NA | TRBJ2-1 | TRBV7-2 | CASTLAGENEQFF | TGTGCCAGCACCCTTGCCGGAGAAAATGAGCAGTTCTTC
NA | NA | TRBJ1-6 | TRBV6-6 | CASSYDLNSPLHF | TGTGCCAGCAGTTACGACCTTAATTCACCCCTCCACTTT
NA | many | TRBJ1-1 | TRBV29-1 | CSGTRDTNTEAFF | TGCAGCGGGACCCGGGACACGAACACTGAAGCTTTCTTT
NA | many | TRBJ2-2 | TRBV20-1 | CSATGLLGTGELFF | TGCAGTGCCACGGGACTCCTTGGCACCGGGGAGCTGTTTTTT
NA | NA | TRBJ1-5 | TRBV10-2 | CASSDYYSNQPQHF | TGCGCCAGCAGTGACTATTATAGCAATCAGCCCCAGCATTTT
TRBD1 | many | TRBJ2-3 | TRBV7-9 | CASSSPGQGVADTQYF | TGTGCCAGCAGCTCTCCGGGACAGGGGGTCGCAGATACGCAGTATTTT
TRBD1 | NA | TRBJ2-7 | TRBV7-9 | CASSPRDRVYEQYF | TGTGCCAGCAGCCCACGGGACAGGGTCTACGAGCAGTACTTC
TRBD1 | many | TRBJ1-5 | TRBV29-1 | CSVQGALGQPQHF | TGCAGCGTTCAGGGGGCGTTGGGTCAGCCCCAGCATTTT
NA | many | TRBJ2-1 | TRBV20-1 | CRAEQVRNEQFF | TGCAGGGCGGAACAGGTCCGAAATGAGCAGTTCTTC